The source of this T cell receptor beta chain is a study of T cell changes during pregnancy in multiple sclerosis. CDR1 is LNHDA and CDR2 is SQIVND in the germline V gene (reference sequence). V dropped 5 bases and J dropped 5; count of bases not matched to a gene: 10. There are 15 residues in the CDR3. The method was immunoSEQ multiplex PCR; TCRdb's version includes in-frame clones alone and lacks a portion of them. The data hold almost 35,000 clones, with less than 95% observed a single time. This sequence was found in a female donor with multiple sclerosis, enrolled in a pregnancy study. This specimen consisted of CD8+ T cells from peripheral blood mononuclear cells, obtained in the first trimester of pregnancy. J is TRBJ2-5 and V is TRBV19, with TRBD1 matching 8 bases. In DNA form, the CDR3 reads TGTGCCAGTAGTCCAGGGGGCGCGGAGGGGGAGACCCAGTACTTC. Its translation is CASSPGGAEGETQYF.